The present T cell receptor (beta chain) was sequenced within a study of identical twins. The CDR3 covers 13 residues. The germline V gene encodes CDR1 MRHNA and CDR2 SNTAGT. TCRdb re-called the 5' RACE reads with MiXCR, one entry per CDR3 protein. The sample gives 1.5 million to 2 million distinct CDR3 sequences, under 35% of which show up once; about 0.3% is in the top ten. Points on this clonotype: Sequence at one end of the junction differs from germline and may be a read error.

The gene calls are TRBV6-4 and TRBJ1-1; 9 bases are shared with TRBD1. Sequencing was done on a sample of cord blood. This clonotype was sampled from a newborn girl in good health. CDR3 in amino acids: CASSIDRGDEAFF. The CDR3 DNA sequence: TGCGCCAGCAGTATCGACAGGGGGGATGAAGCTTTCTTT.